The 16 T cell receptor beta chains presented below share a single source sample, sequenced in a study of CD8 T cells in Susac syndrome. The RNA, roughly 0.5 to 1 ug, was put through reverse transcription using random hexamers. TCRdb itself ran the immunoSEQ multiplex PCR reads through MiXCR, one entry per CDR3 protein. The sample includes 250,000 to 300,000 distinct CDR3 sequences, 85% of them seen just once. The sample consisted of CD8+ T cells from PBMCs. The source of these receptors is a human donor with multiple sclerosis.

This clonotype was observed once. The rearrangement links TRBV28 to TRBJ2-7, with 12 nucleotides matching TRBD2. CDR3 size: 14 residues. Germline assignment: CDR1 MDHEN and CDR2 SYDVKM. Unmatched junction bases numbered 4, after V lost 6 bases and J lost 4 bases. The CDR3: CASRGTSGRYEQYF. In DNA, the CDR3 is TGTGCCAGCAGGGGGACTAGCGGGCGTTACGAGCAGTACTTC.

This chain links TRBV30 with TRBJ2-1; D ambiguous. The germline V and J ends were trimmed by 3 bases and 9 bases, with 18 bases remaining between them. The CDR3 consists of 14 residues. The germline CDR1 and CDR2 sequences are GTSNPN and SVGIG (reference sequence). CDR3 sequence (DNA): TGTGCCTGGAGATTGGACGGTTCGATGATTGAGCAGTTCTTC. Protein: CAWRLDGSMIEQFF.

The rearrangement uses TRBV29-1 and TRBJ1-2, with D uncertain. The CDR3 extends over 14 amino acids. V gave up 2 bases and J gave up 4 bases, with 14 bases separating them. Per the germline V gene, CDR1 is SQVTM and CDR2 is ANQGSEA. The CDR3 spells CSVESWQASYGYTF. For the CDR3, the DNA is TGCAGCGTTGAAAGCTGGCAGGCATCCTATGGCTACACCTTC.

V usage is TRBV15 and J usage is TRBJ2-1; 12 bases map to TRBD2. The CDR3 covers 17 residues. The germline V gene has CDR1 LNHNV and CDR2 YYDKDF (reference sequence). Trimming removed 0 bases from V and 7 bases from J; junction bases left unmatched: 7. This CDR3 reads CATSRENGLAGGNEQFF. CDR3 sequence (DNA): TGTGCCACCAGCAGAGAGAATGGCCTAGCGGGAGGGAATGAGCAGTTCTTC.

The V gene is TRBV7-2, the J gene TRBJ2-6, with D tentatively TRBD1 or TRBD2 (5 bases each). The germline V gene has CDR1 SGHTA and CDR2 FQGNSA. V was clipped by 5 bases and J by 4 bases, with 21 bases between them. This CDR3 is 18 amino acids long. CDR3 in amino acids: CASSTRSGTFGGANVLTF. CDR3 nucleotides: TGTGCCAGCAGCACCCGCTCCGGGACCTTCGGGGGGGCCAACGTCCTGACTTTC.

The V gene is TRBV9, the J gene TRBJ2-3, with 11 bases identical to TRBD2. V was pared by 3 bases and J by 8 bases, with 8 bases of the junction left unmatched. Germline V gene sequence: CDR1 SGDLS, CDR2 YYNGEE. CDR3 size: 15 residues. As DNA, the CDR3 is TGTGCCAGCAGCGGAACTAGCGGGAGTTTCCCTACGCAGTATTTT. Encoded protein: CASSGTSGSFPTQYF.

This clonotype appeared once. The chain links TRBV5-5 to TRBJ2-1; TRBD2 agrees at 7 bases. Trimming at V came to 1 base and at J to 5 bases, leaving 6 bases not matched to a gene. This CDR3 has 15 amino acids. CDR1 SGHKS and CDR2 YYEKEE come from the germline V gene (reference sequence). CDR3 sequence (DNA): TGTGCCAGCAGCTTGCCTAGCGGAACTCACAATGAGCAGTTCTTC. It codes for CASSLPSGTHNEQFF.

This clonotype was observed a handful of times. This chain connects TRBV27 to TRBJ1-1; 7 bases are a match to TRBD1. V shed 5 bases and J 2 bases; nucleotides not matched to a gene: 8. The CDR3 contains 15 residues. The germline CDR1 and CDR2 sequences are MNHEY and SMNVEV (reference sequence). CDR3 in DNA: TGTGCCAGCAGTACCAAGACAGGGATCAACACTGAAGCTTTCTTT. It translates to CASSTKTGINTEAFF.

The chain carries TRBV30 and TRBJ2-7, with TRBD1 matching over 7 bases. V dropped 5 bases and J dropped 2; count of bases not matched to a gene: 6. The CDR3 consists of 13 residues. Germline assignment: CDR1 GTSNPN and CDR2 SVGIG (reference sequence). The CDR3 DNA reads as TGTGCCTGGTCCGGGACAGCAACCTACGAGCAGTACTTC. It is translated as CAWSGTATYEQYF.

The V gene is TRBV5-4, the J gene TRBJ2-5; 11 bases are a match to TRBD2. This CDR3 contains 15 residues. Germline V CDR1 and CDR2: SGHNT, YYREEE (reference sequence). With 2 bases clipped from V and 4 bases from J, the junction kept 4 bases outside the gene matches. The CDR3 DNA reads as TGTGCCAGCAGCTTACTAGCGGGAGATACAGAGACCCAGTACTTC. Translation gives CASSLLAGDTETQYF.

This rearrangement joins TRBV7-2 to TRBJ2-1; 9 bases map to TRBD2. This CDR3 comprises 16 residues. CDR1 is SGHTA and CDR2 is FQGNSA in the germline V gene. V shed 4 bases, J shed 5 bases, and the junction held 9 bases outside the gene matches. CDR3 sequence: CASSSPWTSANNEQFF. The CDR3 DNA reads TGTGCCAGCAGCTCACCCTGGACTAGCGCAAACAATGAGCAGTTCTTC.

The chain combines TRBV20-1 with TRBJ2-5, with a weak D call TRBD1 (5 bases). With 6 bases removed from V and 5 bases from J, the gap between germline ends came to 19 bases. CDR1 is DFQATT and CDR2 is SNEGSKA in the germline V gene (reference sequence). The CDR3 covers 14 residues. The CDR3 sequence: CSAKESGPRETQYF. The CDR3 bases are TGCAGTGCAAAAGAGTCAGGGCCCAGGGAGACCCAGTACTTC.

The V gene is TRBV5-1, the J gene TRBJ2-1, with 8 bases matching TRBD2. V shed 5 bases and J 1 base; nucleotides not matched to a gene: 11. CDR1 and CDR2 (germline): SGHRS, YFSETQ. The CDR3 consists of 17 residues. The CDR3 nucleotides are TGCGCCAGCAGACCTACGGGACTAGGGTGGTCCTACAATGAGCAGTTCTTC. Its protein product is CASRPTGLGWSYNEQFF.

This chain connects TRBV7-2 to TRBJ2-1, with 8 bases fitting TRBD2. V lost 2 bases, J lost 6 bases, and 6 bases stayed unmatched. This CDR3 is 15 amino acids long. Germline V gives CDR1 SGHTA, CDR2 FQGNSA. In DNA form, the CDR3 reads TGTGCCAGCAGCTTAAACAGCGGGAGAAGCAATGAGCAGTTCTTC. The encoded protein is CASSLNSGRSNEQFF.

The rearrangement uses TRBV3-1 and TRBJ2-1; 10 bases fit TRBD2. The trim removed 2 bases at V and 4 bases at J, leaving 2 bases unmatched. The germline CDR1 and CDR2 sequences are LGHDT and YNNKEL (reference sequence). This CDR3 has 15 residues. CDR3 loop: CASSQLTSGYNEQFF. CDR3 bases: TGTGCCAGCAGCCAATTGACTAGCGGGTACAATGAGCAGTTCTTC.

CDR3 DNA sequence: TGTGCCAGCAGCTCCTACCCCGGGACTCATAACAGCACAGATACGCAGTATTTT. This translates into CASSSYPGTHNSTDTQYF. This chain connects TRBV11-2 to TRBJ2-3, with D possibly matching TRBD2 (6 bases). Germline CDR1 reads SGHAT; CDR2 reads FQNNGV. The V gene lost 4 bases and the J gene lost 0 bases, with 20 bases spanning the gap. The CDR3 extends over 18 amino acids.